This T cell receptor beta chain appears in the sequencing data of a study of T cell repertoires in cytomegalovirus infection. Looking at the study overall: Use of recently identified HLA-C-restricted and well-studied HLA-B-restricted CMV epitopes was part of the study. Study-wide results and limits: Predominance within the ex vivo response was attributable to HLA-C-restricted CMV-specific TCR beta clonotypes.

TCRdb reanalysed the reads using MiXCR and keeps one entry per CDR3 protein. There are about 570,000 distinct CDR3 sequences in the sample; about 39% occur only once, and about 46% lies in the top ten. Notes on this clonotype: The antigen is undetermined.

The ends were cut back, 0 bases at V and 4 bases at J, with 7 bases in the middle. CDR3 length equals 13 residues. Germline loops: CDR1 SGHDT, CDR2 YYEEEE. This clonotype originated in a human donor in good health (CMV status not recorded). Some clones in this sample may be carry-over from other donors' samples. Here the sequenced sample was cultured PBMCs, taken from culture after CMV antigen stimulation. The V gene is TRBV5-6, the J gene TRBJ1-2; D is undetermined. Written as DNA, the CDR3 is TGTGCCAGCAGCTTGGCGGTCGGCTATGGCTACACCTTC. This translates into CASSLAVGYGYTF.